The 21 T cell receptor beta chains given below trace back to one sample, sequenced in a study of CD8+ T cells in alopecia areata. The treatment was: oral pan-JAK inhibitor, 5-10 mg twice daily. RNA extraction was followed by reverse transcription into cDNA, which acted as the sequencing template. Libraries were prepared by immunoSEQ multiplex PCR; TCRdb keeps only in-frame clonotypes and omits some of them. Seen here are about 160,000 clones, roughly 65% observed once, and the top ten hold 0.75% to 0.95%. The specimen comprised CD4+ T cells sorted from blood, sampled at week 4, from a patient treated with tofacitinib. These receptors were collected from a human donor with alopecia areata.

CDR3 loop: CASSPRGREYTDTQYF. CDR3 nucleotide sequence: TGTGCCAGCAGCCCCCGGGGGAGGGAGTATACAGATACGCAGTATTTT. V gene TRBV9 combines with J gene TRBJ2-3, with 7 bases matching TRBD2. The junction had 11 bases not matched to a gene; V was cut back by 4 bases and J by 3 bases. The CDR3 runs to 16 residues. The germline V gene encodes CDR1 SGDLS and CDR2 YYNGEE. The entire variable domain, with the rest obtained from reference TRBV9 and TRBJ2-3, is as follows: DSGVTQTPKHLITATGQRVTLRCSPRSGDLSVYWYQQSLDQGLQFLIQYYNGEERAKGNILERFSAQQFPDLHSELNLSSLELGDSALYFCASSPRGREYTDTQYFGPGTRLTVL.

This sequence joins TRBV4-2 and TRBJ2-7; TRBD1 might be the D (5 bases). This CDR3 has 16 amino acids. CDR1 and CDR2 (germline): LGHNA, YNFKEQ. The V end was cut by 3 bases, the J end by 2 bases, with 17 bases between. CDR3 DNA sequence: TGTGCCAGCAGCCAGGGCTGGGGCAGGGCGGCCTACGAGCAGTACTTC. This translates into CASSQGWGRAAYEQYF.

Written as DNA, the CDR3 is TGCGCCAGCAGCCAAGAGTATGGACCGTACAATGAGCAGTTCTTC. This translates into CASSQEYGPYNEQFF. The chain recombines TRBV4-3 with TRBJ2-1; no clear D gene. Between the trimmed V and J ends, which lost 0 bases and 4 bases, there was a span of 10 bases. Germline V gene data show CDR1 as LGHNA and CDR2 as YSLEER. CDR3 length: 15 amino acids.

The chain carries TRBV7-2 and TRBJ1-5; tentative D call: TRBD1 (6 bases). V was cut by 5 bases and J by 7 bases, with 12 bases left in between. The CDR3 sequence is 13 residues long. Germline V gene data show CDR1 as SGHTA and CDR2 as FQGNSA. The DNA for the CDR3 is TGTGCCAGCAGCCGGGGGGGGCAACAGCCCCAGCATTTT. Translation: CASSRGGQQPQHF.

The rearrangement joins TRBV2 to TRBJ1-1; the match to TRBD1 covers 10 bases. CDR1 SNHLY and CDR2 FYNNEI come from the germline V gene. The V and J ends lost 6 bases and 3 bases, in that order; junction bases with no gene match: 13. CDR3 length: 17 amino acids. The CDR3 coding sequence is TGTGCCAGCAGCAAAGGGGGACAGGGGACGTCTTACACTGAAGCTTTCTTT. Translation gives CASSKGGQGTSYTEAFF. Full variable domain (rest looked up from reference TRBV2 and TRBJ1-1): EPEVTQTPSHQVTQMGQEVILRCVPISNHLYFYWYRQILGQKVEFLVSFYNNEISEKSEIFDDQFSVERPDGSNFTLKIRSTKLEDSAMYFCASSKGGQGTSYTEAFFGQGTRLTVV.

This clone was detected only a few times. The V and J genes are TRBV13 and TRBJ2-7, with 8 positions matching TRBD1. In germline, CDR1 is PRHDT, CDR2 FYEKMQ (reference sequence). The CDR3 totals 16 residues. V was clipped by 5 bases and J by 1 base; unmatched bases: 10. The CDR3 nucleotides read TGTGCCAGCAGCCTCTCAGGGGGCAGGTCGTCCTACGAGCAGTACTTC. Translated: CASSLSGGRSSYEQYF. Full variable domain (missing parts from reference TRBV13 and TRBJ2-7): AAGVIQSPRHLIKEKRETATLKCYPIPRHDTVYWYQQGPGQDPQFLISFYEKMQSDKGSIPDRFSAQQFSDYHSELNMSSLELGDSALYFCASSLSGGRSSYEQYFGPGTRLTVT.

V is TRBV5-4 and J is TRBJ2-1; 8 bases align to TRBD2. The CDR3 consists of 16 residues. The trim removed 3 bases at V and 0 bases at J, leaving 5 bases unmatched. Germline V gene data show CDR1 as SGHNT and CDR2 as YYREEE (reference sequence). The CDR3 DNA is TGTGCCAGCAGCTCCCCCCTAGCGGGCTCCTACAATGAGCAGTTCTTC. This sequence encodes CASSSPLAGSYNEQFF. Full variable domain (rest looked up from reference TRBV5-4 and TRBJ2-1): ETGVTQSPTHLIKTRGQQVTLRCSSQSGHNTVSWYQQALGQGPQFIFQYYREEENGRGNFPPRFSGLQFPNYSSELNVNALELDDSALYLCASSSPLAGSYNEQFFGPGTRLTVL.

This chain links TRBV7-9 with TRBJ1-2; D is ambiguous. The CDR3 length is 18 residues. The germline V gene encodes CDR1 SEHNR and CDR2 FQNEAQ (reference sequence). V shed 4 bases and J shed 1 base, with 22 bases lying between them. The CDR3 loop is CASSSTPGSAGLNYGYTF. The CDR3 nucleotides are TGTGCCAGCAGCTCAACCCCTGGGTCAGCCGGACTTAACTATGGCTACACCTTC.

The CDR3 loop reads CASSAIAGSTEAFF. The CDR3 DNA sequence: TGTGCCAGCAGCGCCATTGCTGGGAGCACTGAAGCTTTCTTT. This chain uses TRBV9 with TRBJ1-1; no firm D call. Trimming stripped 3 bases from V and 4 bases from J, with 13 bases between. Germline assignment: CDR1 SGDLS and CDR2 YYNGEE. The CDR3 runs to 14 residues. The complete variable domain, with remaining parts taken from reference TRBV9 and TRBJ1-1, reads DSGVTQTPKHLITATGQRVTLRCSPRSGDLSVYWYQQSLDQGLQFLIQYYNGEERAKGNILERFSAQQFPDLHSELNLSSLELGDSALYFCASSAIAGSTEAFFGQGTRLTVV.

This sequence joins TRBV14 and TRBJ2-4; D might be TRBD1 (6 bases). The germline CDR1 and CDR2 sequences are SGHDN and FVKESK. Between the trimmed V and J ends, which lost 0 bases and 6 bases, there was a span of 9 bases. The CDR3 consists of 14 residues. CDR3 in amino acids: CASSQDWDTNIQYF. The CDR3 coding sequence is TGTGCCAGCAGCCAAGATTGGGACACAAACATTCAGTACTTC. The full variable domain, with the rest looked up from reference TRBV14 and TRBJ2-4, is EAGVTQFPSHSVIEKGQTVTLRCDPISGHDNLYWYRRVMGKEIKFLLHFVKESKQDESGMPNNRFLAERTGGTYSTLKVQPAELEDSGVYFCASSQDWDTNIQYFGAGTRLSVL.

This chain uses TRBV5-6 with TRBJ2-6; D not resolved. Germline values: CDR1 SGHDT, CDR2 YYEEEE. Trimming removed 4 bases at V and 0 bases at J, with 5 bases between. CDR3 length: 14 amino acids. DNA of the CDR3: TGTGCCAGCAGCCCCGACTCTGGGGCCAACGTCCTGACTTTC. Its protein product is CASSPDSGANVLTF.

The table lists this clone with a count of one. The chain uses TRBV7-2 and TRBJ1-2; D uncertain. The germline V gene has CDR1 SGHTA and CDR2 FQGNSA. The V end was cut by 1 base, the J end by 4 bases, with 4 bases between. The CDR3 extends over 12 amino acids. CDR3 in amino acids: CASSLGAYGYTF. The CDR3 nucleotides are TGTGCCAGCAGCTTAGGGGCCTATGGCTACACCTTC. Drawing the rest from reference TRBV7-2 and TRBJ1-2, the complete variable domain is GAGVSQSPSNKVTEKGKDVELRCDPISGHTALYWYRQSLGQGLEFLIYFQGNSAPDKSGLPSDRFSAERTGGSVSTLTIQRTQQEDSAVYLCASSLGAYGYTFGSGTRLTVV.

The chain is built from TRBV13 and TRBJ1-1, with D possibly being TRBD1 (6 bases). V dropped 7 bases and J dropped 5 bases, with 14 bases sitting between them. The CDR3 sequence is 13 residues long. The V gene's germline CDR1 is PRHDT and CDR2 FYEKMQ (reference sequence). The CDR3 DNA reads as TGTGCCAGCAAGGTCCGGGGGCGAACTGAAGCTTTCTTT. As protein: CASKVRGRTEAFF. Variable domain in full (rest from reference TRBV13 and TRBJ1-1): AAGVIQSPRHLIKEKRETATLKCYPIPRHDTVYWYQQGPGQDPQFLISFYEKMQSDKGSIPDRFSAQQFSDYHSELNMSSLELGDSALYFCASKVRGRTEAFFGQGTRLTVV.

The chain recombines TRBV7-2 with TRBJ1-6; 9 bases map to TRBD1. Germline V gene data show CDR1 as SGHTA and CDR2 as FQGNSA. The CDR3 covers 15 residues. The trim removed 5 bases at V and 7 bases at J, leaving 6 bases unmatched. The DNA for the CDR3 is TGTGCCAGCAGCCCACCCGGGACAGGGAATTCACCCCTCCACTTT. Its protein product is CASSPPGTGNSPLHF.

This clone has just one count. The CDR3 protein is CASSQETPYGYTF. The CDR3 bases are TGTGCCAGCAGCCAAGAAACCCCCTATGGCTACACCTTC. The genes are TRBV4-2 and TRBJ1-2; the D is unclear. This CDR3 spans 13 amino acids. Germline V CDR1 and CDR2: LGHNA, YNFKEQ. Deletions cut 0 bases from V and 4 bases from J, with 6 bases between.

The chain combines TRBV2 with TRBJ2-2, with 7 bases identical to TRBD1. V gave up 4 bases and J gave up 5 bases; unmatched junction bases: 7. Germline V gene sequence: CDR1 SNHLY, CDR2 FYNNEI. The CDR3 has 15 residues. The CDR3 here is CASSVLNRGTGELFF. Here the CDR3 DNA reads TGTGCCAGCAGTGTGTTAAACAGGGGAACCGGGGAGCTGTTTTTT.

This clone showed up just once. The chain links TRBV29-1 to TRBJ1-1; tentatively, D is TRBD1 (6 bases). Germline V CDR1 and CDR2: SQVTM, ANQGSEA. The CDR3 spans 13 residues. V shed 4 bases and J shed 6 bases, with 15 bases lying between them. Written as DNA, the CDR3 is TGCAGCGTTGTGGGGGGCGGATTTCCTGAAGCTTTCTTT. Translated, it gives CSVVGGGFPEAFF.

The V and J genes are TRBV9 and TRBJ2-7; 12 bases align to TRBD1. The CDR3 totals 15 residues. Per the germline V gene, CDR1 is SGDLS and CDR2 is YYNGEE. The V segment lost 0 bases and the J segment 9 bases; nucleotides outside the gene matches: 7. This CDR3 reads CASSVEMGQGAVQYF. Here the CDR3 DNA reads TGTGCCAGCAGCGTAGAGATGGGACAGGGGGCAGTGCAGTACTTC.

V is TRBV5-1 and J is TRBJ2-5; TRBD1 might be the D (6 bases). V gave up 4 bases and J gave up 2 bases, with 12 bases separating them. This CDR3 region has 14 residues. Looked up from germline, CDR1 is SGHRS and CDR2 is YFSETQ. CDR3 sequence (DNA): TGCGCCAGCAGCCCGGAGACAGGACAAGAGACCCAGTACTTC. Translation gives CASSPETGQETQYF.

The rearrangement links TRBV29-1 to TRBJ2-6, with D hard to call. V lost 4 bases and J lost 4, with 8 bases in between. Germline CDR1 SQVTM, CDR2 ANQGSEA. The CDR3 consists of 13 residues. DNA for the CDR3: TGCAGCGTTGTGGGTAAGGGGGCCAACGTCCTGACTTTC. It specifies CSVVGKGANVLTF.

The chain recombines TRBV7-9 with TRBJ2-5; D is unresolved. Germline assignment: CDR1 SEHNR and CDR2 FQNEAQ (reference sequence). This CDR3 has 11 residues. Trimming took 1 base from V and 7 from J, leaving 4 bases between them. The CDR3 coding sequence is TGTGCCAGCAGCTTAGGGGGGACCCAGTACTTC. It codes for CASSLGGTQYF. The entire variable domain, with the rest obtained from reference TRBV7-9 and TRBJ2-5, is as follows: DTGVSQNPRHKITKRGQNVTFRCDPISEHNRLYWYRQTLGQGPEFLTYFQNEAQLEKSRLLSDRFSAERPKGSFSTLEIQRTEQGDSAMYLCASSLGGTQYFGPGTRLLVL.